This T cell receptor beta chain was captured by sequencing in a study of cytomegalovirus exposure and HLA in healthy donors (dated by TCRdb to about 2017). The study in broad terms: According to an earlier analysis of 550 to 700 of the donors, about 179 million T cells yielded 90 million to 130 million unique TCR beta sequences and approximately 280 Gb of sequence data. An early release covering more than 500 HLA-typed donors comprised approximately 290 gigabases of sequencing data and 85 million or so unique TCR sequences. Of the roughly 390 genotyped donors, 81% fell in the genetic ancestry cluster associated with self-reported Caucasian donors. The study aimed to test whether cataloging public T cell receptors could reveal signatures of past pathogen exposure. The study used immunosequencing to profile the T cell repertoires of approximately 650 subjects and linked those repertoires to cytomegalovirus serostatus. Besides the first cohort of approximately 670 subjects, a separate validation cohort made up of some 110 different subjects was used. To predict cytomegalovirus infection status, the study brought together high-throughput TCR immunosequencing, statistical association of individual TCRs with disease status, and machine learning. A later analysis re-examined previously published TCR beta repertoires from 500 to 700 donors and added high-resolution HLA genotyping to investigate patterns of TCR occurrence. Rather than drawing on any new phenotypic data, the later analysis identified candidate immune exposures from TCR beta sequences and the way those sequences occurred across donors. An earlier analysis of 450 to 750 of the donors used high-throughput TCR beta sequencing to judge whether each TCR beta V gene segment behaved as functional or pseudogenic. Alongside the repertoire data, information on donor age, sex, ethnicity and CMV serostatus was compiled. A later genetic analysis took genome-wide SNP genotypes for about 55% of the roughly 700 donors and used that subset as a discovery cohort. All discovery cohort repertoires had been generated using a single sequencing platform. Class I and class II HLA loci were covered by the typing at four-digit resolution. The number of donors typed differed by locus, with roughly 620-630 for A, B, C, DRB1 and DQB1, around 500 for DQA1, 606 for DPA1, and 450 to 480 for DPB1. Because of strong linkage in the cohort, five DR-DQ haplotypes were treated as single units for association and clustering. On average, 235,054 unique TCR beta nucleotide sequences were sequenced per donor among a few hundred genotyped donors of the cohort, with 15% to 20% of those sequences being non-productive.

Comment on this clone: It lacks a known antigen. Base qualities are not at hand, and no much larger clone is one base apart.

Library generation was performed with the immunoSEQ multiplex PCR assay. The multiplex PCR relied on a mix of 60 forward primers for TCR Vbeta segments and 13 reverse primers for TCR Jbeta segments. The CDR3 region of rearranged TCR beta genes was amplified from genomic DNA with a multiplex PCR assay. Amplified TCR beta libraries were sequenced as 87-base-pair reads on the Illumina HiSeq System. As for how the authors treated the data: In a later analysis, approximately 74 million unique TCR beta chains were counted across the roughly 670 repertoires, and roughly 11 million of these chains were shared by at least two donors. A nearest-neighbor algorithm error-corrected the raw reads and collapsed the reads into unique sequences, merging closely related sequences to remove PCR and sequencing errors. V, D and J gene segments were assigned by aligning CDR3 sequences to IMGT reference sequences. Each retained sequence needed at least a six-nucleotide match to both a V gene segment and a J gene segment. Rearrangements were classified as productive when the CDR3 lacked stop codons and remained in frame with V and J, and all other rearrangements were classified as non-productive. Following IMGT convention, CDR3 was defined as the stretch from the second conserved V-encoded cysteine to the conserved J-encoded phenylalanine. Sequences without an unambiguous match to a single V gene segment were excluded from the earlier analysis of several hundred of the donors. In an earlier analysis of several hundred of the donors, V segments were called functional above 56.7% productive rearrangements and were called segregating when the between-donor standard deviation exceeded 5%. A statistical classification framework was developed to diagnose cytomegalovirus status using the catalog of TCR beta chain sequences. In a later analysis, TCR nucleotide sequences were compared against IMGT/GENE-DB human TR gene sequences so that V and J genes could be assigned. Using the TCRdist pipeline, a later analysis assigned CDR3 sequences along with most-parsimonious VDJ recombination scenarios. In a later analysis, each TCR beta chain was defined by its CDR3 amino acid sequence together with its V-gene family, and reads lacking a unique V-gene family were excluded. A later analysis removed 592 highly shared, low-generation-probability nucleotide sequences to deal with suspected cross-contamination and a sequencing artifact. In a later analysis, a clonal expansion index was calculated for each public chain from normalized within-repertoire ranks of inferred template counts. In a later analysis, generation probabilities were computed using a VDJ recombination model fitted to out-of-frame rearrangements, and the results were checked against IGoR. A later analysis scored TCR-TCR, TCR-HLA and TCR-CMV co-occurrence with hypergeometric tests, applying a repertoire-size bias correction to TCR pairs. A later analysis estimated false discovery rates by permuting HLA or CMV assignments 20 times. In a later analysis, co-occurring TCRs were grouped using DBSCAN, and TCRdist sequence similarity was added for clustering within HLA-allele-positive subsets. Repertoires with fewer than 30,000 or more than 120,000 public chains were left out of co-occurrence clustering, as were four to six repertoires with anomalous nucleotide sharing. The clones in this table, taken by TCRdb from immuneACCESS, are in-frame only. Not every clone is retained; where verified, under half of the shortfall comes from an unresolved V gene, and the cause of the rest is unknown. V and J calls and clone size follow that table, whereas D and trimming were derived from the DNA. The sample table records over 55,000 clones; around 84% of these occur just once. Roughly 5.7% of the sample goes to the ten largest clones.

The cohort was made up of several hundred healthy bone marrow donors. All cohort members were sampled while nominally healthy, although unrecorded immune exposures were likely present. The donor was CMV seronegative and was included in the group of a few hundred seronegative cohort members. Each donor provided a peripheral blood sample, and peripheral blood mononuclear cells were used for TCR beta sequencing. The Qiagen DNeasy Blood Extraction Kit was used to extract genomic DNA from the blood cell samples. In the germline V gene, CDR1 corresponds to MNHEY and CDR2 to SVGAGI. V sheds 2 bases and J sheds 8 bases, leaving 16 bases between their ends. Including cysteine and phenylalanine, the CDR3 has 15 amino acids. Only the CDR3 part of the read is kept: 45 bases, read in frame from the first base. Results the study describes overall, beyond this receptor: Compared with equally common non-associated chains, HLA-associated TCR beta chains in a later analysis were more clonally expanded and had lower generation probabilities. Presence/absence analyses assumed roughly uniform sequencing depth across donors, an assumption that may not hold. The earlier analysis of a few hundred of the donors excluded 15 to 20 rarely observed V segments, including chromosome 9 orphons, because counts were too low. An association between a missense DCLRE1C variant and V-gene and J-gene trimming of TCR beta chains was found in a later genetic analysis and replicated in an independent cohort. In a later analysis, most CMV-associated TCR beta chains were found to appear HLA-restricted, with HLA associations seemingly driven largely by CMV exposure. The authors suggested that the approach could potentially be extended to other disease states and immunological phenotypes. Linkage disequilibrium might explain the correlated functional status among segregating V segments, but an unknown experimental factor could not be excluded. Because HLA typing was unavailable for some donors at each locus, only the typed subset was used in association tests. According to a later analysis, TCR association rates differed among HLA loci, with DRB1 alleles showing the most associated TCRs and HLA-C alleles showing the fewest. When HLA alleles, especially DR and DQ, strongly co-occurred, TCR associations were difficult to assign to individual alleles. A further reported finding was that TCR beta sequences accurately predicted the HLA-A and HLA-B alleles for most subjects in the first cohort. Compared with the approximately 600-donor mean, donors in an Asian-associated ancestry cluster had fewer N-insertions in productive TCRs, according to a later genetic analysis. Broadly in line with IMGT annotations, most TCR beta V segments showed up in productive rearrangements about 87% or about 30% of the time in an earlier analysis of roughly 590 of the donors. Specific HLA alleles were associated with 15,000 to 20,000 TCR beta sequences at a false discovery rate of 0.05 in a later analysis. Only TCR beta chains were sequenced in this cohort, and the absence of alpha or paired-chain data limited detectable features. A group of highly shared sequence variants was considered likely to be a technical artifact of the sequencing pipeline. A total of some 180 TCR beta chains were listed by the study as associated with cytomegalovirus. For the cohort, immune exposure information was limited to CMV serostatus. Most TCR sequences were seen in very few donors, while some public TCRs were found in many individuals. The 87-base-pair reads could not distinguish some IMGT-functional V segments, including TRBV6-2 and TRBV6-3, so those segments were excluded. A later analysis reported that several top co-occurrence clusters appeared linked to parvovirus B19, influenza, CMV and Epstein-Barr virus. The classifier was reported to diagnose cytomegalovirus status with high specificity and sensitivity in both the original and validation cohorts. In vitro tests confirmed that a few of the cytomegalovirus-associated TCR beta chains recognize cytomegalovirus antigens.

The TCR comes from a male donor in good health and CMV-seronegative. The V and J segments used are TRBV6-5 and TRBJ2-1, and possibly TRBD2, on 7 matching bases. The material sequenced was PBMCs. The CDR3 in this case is CASSYLRGGHDEQFF. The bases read TGTGCCAGCAGTTACCTGAGGGGGGGCCATGATGAGCAGTTCTTC.